Listed below are T cell receptor beta chains from one sample, sequenced in a study of blood T cells in healthy people across ages. TCRdb fed the 5' RACE reads into MiXCR, producing one record per CDR3 protein. The data show around 580,000 distinct CDR3 sequences, with 45% to 55% seen just once and 20% to 25% held by the top ten. Sequences were obtained from blood. The source of these receptors is an elderly man in good health. The CDR3 runs from the conserved cysteine through the conserved F or W. The D gene is left open where the match is weak. Where a row states a size, it is once, few, many or the class of an expanded clone; other rows omit it.

j_call	clone_size	v_call	d_call	cdr3_nt	cdr3_aa
TRBJ2-3	.	TRBV7-3	.	TGTGCCAGCAGCTTAAAGATAGTCGGGAGTGGAGATACGCAGTATTTT	CASSLKIVGSGDTQYF
TRBJ1-5	many	TRBV6-5	.	TGTGCCAGCAGTAGCCAAGGGTCCCCCAAGTGGCAGCCCCAGCATTTT	CASSSQGSPKWQPQHF
TRBJ2-1	.	TRBV12-3/TRBV12-4	TRBD2	TGTGCCAGCAGTCCAGTGCTAGCGGGGAACAATGAGCAGTTCTTC	CASSPVLAGNNEQFF
TRBJ1-2	.	TRBV20-1	.	TGCAGTGCCCCCACCGGCGCTAACTATGGCTACACCTTC	CSAPTGANYGYTF
TRBJ1-2	.	TRBV3-1	.	TGTGCCAGCAGCCAAGGTCGGTGGGGATATGGCTACACCTTC	CASSQGRWGYGYTF
TRBJ2-5	.	TRBV7-9	.	TGTGCCAGCAGCACAAGGTCGCAAGAGACCCAGTACTTC	CASSTRSQETQYF
TRBJ2-3	.	TRBV2	TRBD2	TGTGCCATCGCTAGCGGGAGAGAGGGGACAGATACGCAGTATTTT	CAIASGREGTDTQYF
TRBJ2-1	many	TRBV24-1	.	TGTGCCACCAGTGATAGTTCAAGGGGGTATCGATCTGGTGAGCAGTTCTTC	CATSDSSRGYRSGEQFF
TRBJ2-7	.	TRBV7-2	.	TGTGCCAGCAGCCGAAGTAATGTGGCCAGGGGAGGGGAGCAGTACTTC	CASSRSNVARGGEQYF
TRBJ2-5	.	TRBV7-8	.	TGTGCCAGCAGCTTAGTAGCAGCCGTAATAAGGGAGACCCAGTACTTC	CASSLVAAVIRETQYF
TRBJ2-7	.	TRBV29-1	.	TGCAGCGGACGGAACAGGGAAGGTGGCGAGCAGTACTTC	CSGRNREGGEQYF
TRBJ2-3	.	TRBV20-1	.	TGCAGTGCTAGAGATAGTCGCCGAGCGGTCACAGATACGCAGTATTTT	CSARDSRRAVTDTQYF
TRBJ1-5	.	TRBV20-1	.	TGCAGTGCTAGCCCAGACCTTAGCAATCAGCCCCAGCATTTT	CSASPDLSNQPQHF
TRBJ2-3	.	TRBV3-1	.	TGTGCCAGCAGCCAAGATAGCCTAGCTTATACGCAGTATTTT	CASSQDSLAYTQYF
TRBJ2-1	.	TRBV11-2	.	TGTGCCAGCAGCTTAGATTGGGGAGGTGTGGATGAGCAGTTCTTC	CASSLDWGGVDEQFF
TRBJ2-1	.	TRBV2	.	TGTGCCAGCAGGAGAGGGCCTGCCAATGAGCAGTTCTTC	CASRRGPANEQFF
TRBJ1-2	.	TRBV7-9	.	TGTGCCAGCAGCCCCACAGGGAACTATGACTACACCTTC	CASSPTGNYDYTF
TRBJ2-5	.	TRBV7-2	.	TGTGCCAGCAGCTTTATCCCGGCTAGACGGCTCCAAGAGACCCAGTACTTC	CASSFIPARRLQETQYF
TRBJ2-3	.	TRBV20-1	.	TGCAGTGTCAGAACGGGGCGGGATACGCAGTATTTT	CSVRTGRDTQYF
TRBJ2-6	.	TRBV4-2	.	TGTGCCAGCAGCCAAGAAAGAGGGTCTGGGGCCAACGTCCTGACTTTC	CASSQERGSGANVLTF
TRBJ1-5	.	TRBV11-2	.	TGTGCCTGCAGCTTAGGGTTAAATCAGCCCCAGCATTTT	CACSLGLNQPQHF
TRBJ2-5	.	TRBV29-1	.	TGCAGCGTTGATGGGAGCGAAGAGACCCAGTACTTC	CSVDGSEETQYF
TRBJ2-7	few	TRBV3-1	.	TGTGCCAGCAGCCAAGATGTTGCGACCGAGCAGTACTTC	CASSQDVATEQYF
TRBJ2-1	.	TRBV20-1	TRBD2	TGCAGTGCTAGAGGACTAGCGGGAGCCGGAGACGAGCAGTTCTTC	CSARGLAGAGDEQFF
TRBJ2-7	.	TRBV4-1	.	TGCACCAGCAGCCAAGGGGGGCTCGGATCCTACGAGCAGTACTTC	CTSSQGGLGSYEQYF
TRBJ2-1	.	TRBV5-1	TRBD1	TGCGCCAGCAGCTTGTCCAGGGACAGGGCCCGGAATGAGCAGTTCTTC	CASSLSRDRARNEQFF
TRBJ2-1	many	TRBV7-2	.	TGCGCCAGCAGCCCGGCTGGTAGCTCCTACAATGAGCAGTTCTTC	CASSPAGSSYNEQFF
TRBJ1-2	many	TRBV28	.	TGTGCCAGCAGTCGACAGCAAATCGGAGTTTATGGCTACACCTTC	CASSRQQIGVYGYTF
TRBJ2-7	.	TRBV6-2/TRBV6-3	TRBD2	TGTGCCAGCAGTTACAGAGGAAGCGGGGGGCCCCTCGAGCAGTACTTC	CASSYRGSGGPLEQYF
TRBJ2-1	.	TRBV29-1	.	TGCAGCGTTGCCCTGGGGTGGAACAAGGGGTTCTTC	CSVALGWNKGFF
TRBJ2-7	.	TRBV4-3	TRBD1	TGCGCCAGCAGCCAAGAGAGGTCCCCGGACAGGGGGCTTTACGAGCAGTACTTC	CASSQERSPDRGLYEQYF
TRBJ1-1	.	TRBV5-1	.	TGCGCCAGCAGCTTTAGCTTAAGGGGGACTGAAGCTTTCTTT	CASSFSLRGTEAFF
TRBJ2-3	.	TRBV29-1	.	TGCAGCGTTGAAGATTTTGGCCTAGCAACAGATACGCAGTATTTT	CSVEDFGLATDTQYF
TRBJ1-5	many	TRBV6-6	.	TGTGCCAGCGGTCCTTCGGGGGCGGGCAATCAGCCCCAGCATTTT	CASGPSGAGNQPQHF
TRBJ1-2	.	TRBV7-2	.	TGTGCCAGCAGCTTAGTCGGGGGGCACAATAACTATGGCTACACCTTC	CASSLVGGHNNYGYTF
TRBJ2-3	.	TRBV5-1	TRBD2	TGCGCCAGCAGCTTGAGGCGGGGGGTCCCGTCCACAGATACGCAGTATTTT	CASSLRRGVPSTDTQYF
TRBJ1-5	.	TRBV6-5	.	TGTGCCAGCAGTAAATCACGGGGCTTTCAGCCCCAGCATTTT	CASSKSRGFQPQHF
TRBJ2-1	few	TRBV2	.	TGTGCCAGCAGTGAAGGATCCCGGATTTACAATGAGCAGTTCTTC	CASSEGSRIYNEQFF
TRBJ2-7	many	TRBV5-1	TRBD2	TGCGCCAGCAGGCCGGGAGGGTCCTACGAGCAGTACTTC	CASRPGGSYEQYF
TRBJ2-1	.	TRBV7-2	.	TGTGCCAGCAGCTCGCGGGACAGAGTAACCAATGAGCAGTTCTTC	CASSSRDRVTNEQFF
TRBJ1-5	few	TRBV6-5	.	TGTGCCAGCAGTACCTCTGGGCAGGACAATCAGCCCCAGCATTTT	CASSTSGQDNQPQHF
TRBJ2-1	.	TRBV5-1	TRBD1	TGCGCCAGCAGCACCGGACAGGGGGGACCCTACAATGAGCAGTTCTTC	CASSTGQGGPYNEQFF
TRBJ2-7	few	TRBV7-8	.	TGTGCCAGCAGCCTATCCGGGGAAGGGCAGTACTTC	CASSLSGEGQYF
TRBJ2-1	.	TRBV12-3/TRBV12-4	TRBD2	TGTGCCAGCAGTTCCTCCCGTAGCGGGAGAGGAGAGCAGTTCTTC	CASSSSRSGRGEQFF
TRBJ2-2	.	TRBV10-3	TRBD2	TGTGCCATCAGTGAGCAACTAGCGGGAGTTGGGGAGCTGTTTTTT	CAISEQLAGVGELFF
TRBJ2-5	.	TRBV12-3/TRBV12-4	.	TGTGCCAGCAGTCTCTTCGGCGTCCTGTCCCAGTACTTC	CASSLFGVLSQYF
TRBJ2-7	.	TRBV9	TRBD1	TGTGCCAGCAGCGTGGGTCGACTGACAGGGTCAAACGAGCAGTACTTC	CASSVGRLTGSNEQYF
TRBJ1-2	.	TRBV6-6	.	TGTGCCAGCAGTACCAAGGAAAAAACTACTAATGGCTACACCTTC	CASSTKEKTTNGYTF
TRBJ2-7	once	TRBV20-1	.	TGCAGTGCTACAAAACAGGGGAGGTCCTACGAGCAGTACTTC	CSATKQGRSYEQYF
TRBJ1-1	few	TRBV12-3/TRBV12-4	.	TGTGCCAGCAGTATACGGGGGAGGGGAGGCACTGAAGCTTTCTTT	CASSIRGRGGTEAFF
TRBJ2-5	.	TRBV27	.	TGTGCCAGCAGTTTAGAGGGGCCCTCCCAAGGGACCCAGTACTTC	CASSLEGPSQGTQYF